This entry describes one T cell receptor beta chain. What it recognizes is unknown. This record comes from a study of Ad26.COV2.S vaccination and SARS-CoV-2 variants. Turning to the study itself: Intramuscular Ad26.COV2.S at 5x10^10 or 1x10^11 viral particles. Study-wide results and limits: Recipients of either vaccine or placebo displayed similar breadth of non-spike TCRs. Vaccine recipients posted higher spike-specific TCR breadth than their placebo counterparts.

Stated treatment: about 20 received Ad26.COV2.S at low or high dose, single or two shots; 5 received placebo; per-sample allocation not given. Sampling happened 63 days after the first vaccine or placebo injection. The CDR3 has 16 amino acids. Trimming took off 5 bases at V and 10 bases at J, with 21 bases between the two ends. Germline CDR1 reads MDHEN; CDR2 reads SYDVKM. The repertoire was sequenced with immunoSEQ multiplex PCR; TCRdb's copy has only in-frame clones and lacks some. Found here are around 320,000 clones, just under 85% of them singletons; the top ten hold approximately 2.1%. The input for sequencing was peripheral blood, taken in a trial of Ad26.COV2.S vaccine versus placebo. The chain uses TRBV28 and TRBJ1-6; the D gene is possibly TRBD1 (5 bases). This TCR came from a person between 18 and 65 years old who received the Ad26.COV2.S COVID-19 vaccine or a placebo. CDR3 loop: CASSEFRQTSESPLHF. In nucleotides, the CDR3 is TGTGCCAGCAGTGAATTCAGACAGACCTCTGAATCACCCCTCCACTTT.